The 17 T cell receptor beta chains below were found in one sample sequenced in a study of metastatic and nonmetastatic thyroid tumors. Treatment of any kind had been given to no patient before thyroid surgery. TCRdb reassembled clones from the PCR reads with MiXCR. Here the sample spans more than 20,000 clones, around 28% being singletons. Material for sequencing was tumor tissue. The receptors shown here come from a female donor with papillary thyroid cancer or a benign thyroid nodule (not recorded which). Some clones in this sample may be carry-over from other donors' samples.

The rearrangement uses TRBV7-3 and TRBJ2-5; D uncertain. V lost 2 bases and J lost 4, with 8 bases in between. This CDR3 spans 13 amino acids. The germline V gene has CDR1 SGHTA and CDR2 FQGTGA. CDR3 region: CASSLVYRETQYF. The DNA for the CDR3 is TGTGCCAGCAGCTTAGTCTATCGAGAGACCCAGTACTTC.

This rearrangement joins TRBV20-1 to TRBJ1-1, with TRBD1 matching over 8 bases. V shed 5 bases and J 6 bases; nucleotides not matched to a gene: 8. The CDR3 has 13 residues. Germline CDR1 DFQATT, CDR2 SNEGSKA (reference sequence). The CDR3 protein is CSAWTGLSPEAFF. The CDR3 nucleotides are TGCAGTGCTTGGACAGGGTTATCTCCTGAAGCTTTCTTT.

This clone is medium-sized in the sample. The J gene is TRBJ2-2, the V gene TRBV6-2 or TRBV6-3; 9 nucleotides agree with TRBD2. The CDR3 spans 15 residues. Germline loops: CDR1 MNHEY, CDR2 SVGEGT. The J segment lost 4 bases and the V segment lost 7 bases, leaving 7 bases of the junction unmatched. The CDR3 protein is CASIGLARITGELFF. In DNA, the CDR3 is TGTGCCAGCATCGGACTAGCGAGAATCACCGGGGAGCTGTTTTTT.

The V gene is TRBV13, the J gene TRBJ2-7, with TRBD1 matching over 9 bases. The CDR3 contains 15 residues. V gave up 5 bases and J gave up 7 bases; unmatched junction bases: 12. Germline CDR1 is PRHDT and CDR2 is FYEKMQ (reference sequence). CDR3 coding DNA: TGTGCCAGCAGCCTGCCACAGGGGGCTTCGGGGGAGCAGTACTTC. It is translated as CASSLPQGASGEQYF. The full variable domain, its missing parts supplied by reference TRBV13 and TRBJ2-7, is AAGVIQSPRHLIKEKRETATLKCYPIPRHDTVYWYQQGPGQDPQFLISFYEKMQSDKGSIPDRFSAQQFSDYHSELNMSSLELGDSALYFCASSLPQGASGEQYFGPGTRLTVT.

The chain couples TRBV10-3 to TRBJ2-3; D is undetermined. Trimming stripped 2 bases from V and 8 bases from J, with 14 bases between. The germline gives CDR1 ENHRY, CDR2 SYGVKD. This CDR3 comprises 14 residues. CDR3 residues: CAISETWISGTQYF. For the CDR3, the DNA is TGTGCCATCAGTGAGACATGGATTTCGGGTACGCAGTATTTT.

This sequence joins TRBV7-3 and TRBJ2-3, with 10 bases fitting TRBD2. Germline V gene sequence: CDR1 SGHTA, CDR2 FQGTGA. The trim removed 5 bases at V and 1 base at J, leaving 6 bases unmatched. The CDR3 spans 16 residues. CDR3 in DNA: TGTGCCAGCAGCCCAACAGCGGGAGGGGGCACAGATACGCAGTATTTT. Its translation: CASSPTAGGGTDTQYF. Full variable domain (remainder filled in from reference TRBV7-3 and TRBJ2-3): GAGVSQTPSNKVTEKGKYVELRCDPISGHTALYWYRQSLGQGPEFLIYFQGTGAADDSGLPNDRFFAVRPEGSVSTLKIQRTERGDSAVYLCASSPTAGGGTDTQYFGPGTRLTVL.

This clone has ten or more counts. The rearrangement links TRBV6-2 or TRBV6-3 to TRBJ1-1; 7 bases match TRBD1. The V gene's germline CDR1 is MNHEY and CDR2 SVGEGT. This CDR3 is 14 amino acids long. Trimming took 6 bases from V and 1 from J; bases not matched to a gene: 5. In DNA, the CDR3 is TGTGCCAGCAGGCCAACAGGGGCGAACACTGAAGCTTTCTTT. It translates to CASRPTGANTEAFF.

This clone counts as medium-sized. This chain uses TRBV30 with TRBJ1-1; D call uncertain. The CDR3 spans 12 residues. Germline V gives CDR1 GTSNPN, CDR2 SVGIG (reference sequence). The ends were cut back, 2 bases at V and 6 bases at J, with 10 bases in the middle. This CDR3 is CAWSPSSAEAFF. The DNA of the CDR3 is TGTGCCTGGAGTCCCTCGAGCGCTGAAGCTTTCTTT. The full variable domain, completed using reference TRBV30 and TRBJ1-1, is SQTIHQWPATLVQPVGSPLSLECTVEGTSNPNLYWYRQAAGRGLQLLFYSVGIGQISSEVPQNLSASRPQDRQFILSSKKLLLSDSGFYLCAWSPSSAEAFFGQGTRLTVV.

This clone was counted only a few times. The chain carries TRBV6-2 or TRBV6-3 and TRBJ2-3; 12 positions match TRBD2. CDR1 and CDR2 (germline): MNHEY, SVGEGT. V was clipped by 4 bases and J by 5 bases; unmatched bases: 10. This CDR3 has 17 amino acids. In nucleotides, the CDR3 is TGTGCCAGCAGTTCAGCGACTAGCGGGGGCCATGTAGATACGCAGTATTTT. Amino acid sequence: CASSSATSGGHVDTQYF.

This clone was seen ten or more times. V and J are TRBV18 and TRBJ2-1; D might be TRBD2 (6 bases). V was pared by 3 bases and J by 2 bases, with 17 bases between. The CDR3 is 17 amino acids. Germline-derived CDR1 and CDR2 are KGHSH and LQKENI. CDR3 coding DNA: TGTGCCAGCTCACCCCTCGGGAGCGCGGATCCCTACAATGAGCAGTTCTTC. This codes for CASSPLGSADPYNEQFF.

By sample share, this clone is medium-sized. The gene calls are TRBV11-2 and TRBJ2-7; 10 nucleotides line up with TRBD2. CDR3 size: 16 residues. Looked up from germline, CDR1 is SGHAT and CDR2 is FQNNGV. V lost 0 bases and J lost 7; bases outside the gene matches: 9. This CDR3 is CASSLDMLAGVREQYF. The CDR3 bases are TGTGCCAGCAGCTTAGATATGCTAGCGGGGGTCCGGGAGCAGTACTTC.

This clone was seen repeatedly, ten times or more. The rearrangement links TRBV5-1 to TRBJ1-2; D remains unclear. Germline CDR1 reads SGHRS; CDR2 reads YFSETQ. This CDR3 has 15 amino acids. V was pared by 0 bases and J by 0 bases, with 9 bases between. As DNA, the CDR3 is TGCGCCAGCAGCTTGGCCGGCGGAACTAACTATGGCTACACCTTC. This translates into CASSLAGGTNYGYTF.

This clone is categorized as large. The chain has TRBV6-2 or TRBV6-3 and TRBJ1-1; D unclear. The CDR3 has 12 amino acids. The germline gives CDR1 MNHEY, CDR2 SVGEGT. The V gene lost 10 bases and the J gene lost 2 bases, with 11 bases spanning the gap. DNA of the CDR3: TGTGCCACCCGACGGAAAAACACTGAAGCTTTCTTT. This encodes CATRRKNTEAFF.

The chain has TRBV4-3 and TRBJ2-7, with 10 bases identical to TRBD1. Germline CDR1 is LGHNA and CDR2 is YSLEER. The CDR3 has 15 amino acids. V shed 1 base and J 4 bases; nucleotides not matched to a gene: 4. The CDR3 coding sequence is TGCGCCAGCAGCCAAGGTTGGGGACAGGGGTACGAGCAGTACTTC. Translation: CASSQGWGQGYEQYF.

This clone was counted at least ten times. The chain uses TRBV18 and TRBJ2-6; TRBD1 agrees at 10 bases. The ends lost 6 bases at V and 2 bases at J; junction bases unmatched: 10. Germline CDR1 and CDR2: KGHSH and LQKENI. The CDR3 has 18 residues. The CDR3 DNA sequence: TGTGCCAGCTCGCCCGGGACAGGGGTTAGCACTGGGGCCAACGTCCTGACTTTC. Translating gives CASSPGTGVSTGANVLTF. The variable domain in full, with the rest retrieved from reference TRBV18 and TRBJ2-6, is NAGVMQNPRHLVRRRGQEARLRCSPMKGHSHVYWYRQLPEEGLKFMVYLQKENIIDESGMPKERFSAEFPKEGPSILRIQQVVRGDSAAYFCASSPGTGVSTGANVLTFGAGSRLTVL.

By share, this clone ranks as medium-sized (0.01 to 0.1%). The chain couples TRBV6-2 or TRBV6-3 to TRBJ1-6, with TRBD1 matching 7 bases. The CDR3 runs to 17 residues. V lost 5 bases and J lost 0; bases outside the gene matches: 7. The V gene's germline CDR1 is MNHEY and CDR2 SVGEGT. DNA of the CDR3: TGTGCCAGCAGTAATCAGCGGGACAGCTCCTATAATTCACCCCTCCACTTT. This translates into CASSNQRDSSYNSPLHF.

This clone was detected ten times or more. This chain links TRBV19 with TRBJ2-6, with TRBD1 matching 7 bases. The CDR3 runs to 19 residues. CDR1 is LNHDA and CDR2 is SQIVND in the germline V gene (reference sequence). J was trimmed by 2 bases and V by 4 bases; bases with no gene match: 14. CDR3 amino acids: CASSKRGGAGTAGANVLTF. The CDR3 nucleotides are TGTGCCAGTAGTAAGCGTGGTGGGGCAGGGACAGCTGGGGCCAACGTCCTGACTTTC.